This is a list of T cell receptor beta chains from one sample in a study of control samples from healthy donors and cancer patients. Generated by immunoSEQ multiplex PCR, the TCRdb table keeps only in-frame clones and is missing some. The repertoire holds 100,000 or so clones, roughly nine tenths seen once, with roughly 1.2% in the top ten. Sequenced: blood. Receptors originate from a woman between 50 and 59 years old in good health. Both conserved end residues are part of each CDR3. The order of the fields is J gene, V gene, clone size, D gene, CDR3 DNA, CDR3 protein. A D gene is named only where the DNA matches it firmly. Clone size is not always given. Where it is, it says once, few, many or a class for expanded clones.

j_call: TRBJ2-7
v_call: TRBV27
clone_size: -
d_call: TRBD1
cdr3_nt: TGTGCCGGACCGGGACAGGGCTACGAGCAGTACTTC
cdr3_aa: CAGPGQGYEQYF

j_call: TRBJ1-1
v_call: TRBV5-4
clone_size: -
d_call: -
cdr3_nt: TGTGCCAGCACCCGGGACCCCCGTCGCGCTGAAGCTTTCTTT
cdr3_aa: CASTRDPRRAEAFF

j_call: TRBJ1-2
v_call: TRBV7-2
clone_size: -
d_call: -
cdr3_nt: TGTGCCAGCAGCTTAGATGGGCAGCGGAGCTATGGCTACACCTTC
cdr3_aa: CASSLDGQRSYGYTF

j_call: TRBJ1-1
v_call: TRBV12-3/TRBV12-4
clone_size: -
d_call: TRBD1
cdr3_nt: TGTGCCAGCGGGGAACAGGGGCGGGCTGAAGCTTTCTTT
cdr3_aa: CASGEQGRAEAFF

j_call: TRBJ2-5
v_call: TRBV28
clone_size: -
d_call: -
cdr3_nt: TGTGCCAGCAGTTTAGCGGGAACCCAAGAGACCCAGTACTTC
cdr3_aa: CASSLAGTQETQYF

j_call: TRBJ2-5
v_call: TRBV7-2
clone_size: -
d_call: -
cdr3_nt: TGTGCCAGCAGCTTCCAGGGGGGAGAAGAGACCCAGTACTTC
cdr3_aa: CASSFQGGEETQYF

j_call: TRBJ1-1
v_call: TRBV5-1
clone_size: -
d_call: -
cdr3_nt: TGCGCCAGCAGCTTGGATTTGAGGAGGACTGAAGCTTTCTTT
cdr3_aa: CASSLDLRRTEAFF

j_call: TRBJ2-3
v_call: TRBV7-9
clone_size: -
d_call: -
cdr3_nt: TGTGCCAGCAGCTCACAGCGGAGTCTAGATACGCAGTATTTT
cdr3_aa: CASSSQRSLDTQYF

j_call: TRBJ2-2
v_call: TRBV5-1
clone_size: -
d_call: -
cdr3_nt: TGCGCCAGCAGCCCGGAGGGGGCGTTGGCCGGGGAGCTGTTTTTT
cdr3_aa: CASSPEGALAGELFF

j_call: TRBJ1-1
v_call: TRBV29-1
clone_size: -
d_call: -
cdr3_nt: TGCAGCTCAAGAGACGAGGGGAACACTGAAGCTTTCTTT
cdr3_aa: CSSRDEGNTEAFF

j_call: TRBJ2-7
v_call: TRBV7-8
clone_size: -
d_call: -
cdr3_nt: TGTGCCAGCAGACGAGTTGGGGGCAGGAGGTCCTACGAGCAGTACTTC
cdr3_aa: CASRRVGGRRSYEQYF

j_call: TRBJ2-3
v_call: TRBV5-1
clone_size: once
d_call: -
cdr3_nt: TGCGCCAGCAGCTTTGGAGGGGCCCCCGACACAGATACGCAGTATTTT
cdr3_aa: CASSFGGAPDTDTQYF

j_call: TRBJ2-7
v_call: TRBV18
clone_size: few
d_call: -
cdr3_nt: TGTGCCAGCTCCCGTCAAGATACCTACGAGCAGTACTTC
cdr3_aa: CASSRQDTYEQYF

j_call: TRBJ1-2
v_call: TRBV12-5
clone_size: -
d_call: TRBD1
cdr3_nt: TGTGCTAGTGGATCGGACAGGTTATATGGCTACACCTTC
cdr3_aa: CASGSDRLYGYTF

j_call: TRBJ1-6
v_call: TRBV2
clone_size: -
d_call: -
cdr3_nt: TGTGCCAGTAGGGGACTGCGAGATTCACCCCTCCACTTT
cdr3_aa: CASRGLRDSPLHF

j_call: TRBJ2-7
v_call: TRBV18
clone_size: -
d_call: TRBD1
cdr3_nt: TGTGCCAGCTCACTGGGACAGTACTCCTACGAGCAGTACTTC
cdr3_aa: CASSLGQYSYEQYF

j_call: TRBJ2-5
v_call: TRBV14
clone_size: -
d_call: -
cdr3_nt: TGTGCCAGCAGCCGCGAGTACCAAGAGACCCAGTACTTC
cdr3_aa: CASSREYQETQYF

j_call: TRBJ2-5
v_call: TRBV6-2/TRBV6-3
clone_size: -
d_call: TRBD1
cdr3_nt: TGTGCCAGCAGTCGCGATTTAGGGGGCCGGGAGACCCAGTACTTC
cdr3_aa: CASSRDLGGRETQYF

j_call: TRBJ1-1
v_call: TRBV19
clone_size: -
d_call: -
cdr3_nt: TGTGCCAGTACCGCAGGCGGGGCACCAGAGACTGAAGCTTTCTTT
cdr3_aa: CASTAGGAPETEAFF

j_call: TRBJ2-6
v_call: TRBV27
clone_size: -
d_call: -
cdr3_nt: TGTGCCAGCAGCTGGGGGCCTGGGGCCAACGTCCTGACTTTC
cdr3_aa: CASSWGPGANVLTF

j_call: TRBJ2-2
v_call: TRBV19
clone_size: -
d_call: TRBD2
cdr3_nt: TGTGCCAGTAATACCGGGACTAGCGACCTCAAACCCGGGGAGCTGTTTTTT
cdr3_aa: CASNTGTSDLKPGELFF

j_call: TRBJ2-3
v_call: TRBV27
clone_size: -
d_call: TRBD2
cdr3_nt: TGTGCCAGCAGGACTAGCGGGAGGCTCTCAGATACGCAGTATTTT
cdr3_aa: CASRTSGRLSDTQYF

j_call: TRBJ2-3
v_call: TRBV19
clone_size: -
d_call: TRBD2
cdr3_nt: TGTGCCAGTAGTATAGGTGGACTAGCCTCTGGGATAGATACGCAGTATTTT
cdr3_aa: CASSIGGLASGIDTQYF

j_call: TRBJ2-5
v_call: TRBV10-3
clone_size: once
d_call: -
cdr3_nt: TGTGCCATCAGTGATTACGGCGGGGCTCAAGAGACCCAGTACTTC
cdr3_aa: CAISDYGGAQETQYF

j_call: TRBJ1-5
v_call: TRBV28
clone_size: -
d_call: TRBD1
cdr3_nt: TGTGCCAGCAGTTATACCGGGACAGGGGCCGTTTCCCAGCATTTT
cdr3_aa: CASSYTGTGAVSQHF

j_call: TRBJ1-2
v_call: TRBV7-9
clone_size: -
d_call: TRBD1
cdr3_nt: TGTGCCAGCGGCGGGACAGCTACTAACTATGGCTACACCTTC
cdr3_aa: CASGGTATNYGYTF

j_call: TRBJ1-2
v_call: TRBV7-9
clone_size: -
d_call: -
cdr3_nt: TGTGCCAGCAGCTTAGGACAGCCGGACGGGGGCTACACCTTC
cdr3_aa: CASSLGQPDGGYTF

j_call: TRBJ1-1
v_call: TRBV5-5
clone_size: once
d_call: -
cdr3_nt: TGTGCCAGCAGCTCCGGCACAGGGTTCACTGAAGCTTTCTTT
cdr3_aa: CASSSGTGFTEAFF

j_call: TRBJ2-2
v_call: TRBV7-2
clone_size: -
d_call: -
cdr3_nt: TGTGCCAGCAGCCGGGGCTCCAACACCGGGGAGCTGTTTTTT
cdr3_aa: CASSRGSNTGELFF

j_call: TRBJ1-4
v_call: TRBV6-5
clone_size: -
d_call: TRBD1
cdr3_nt: TGTGCCAGCAGTTACCTGAACAGGGGGAATGAAAAACTGTTTTTT
cdr3_aa: CASSYLNRGNEKLFF

j_call: TRBJ2-3
v_call: TRBV14
clone_size: -
d_call: TRBD2
cdr3_nt: TGTGCCAGCAGCCAGTCTGCCGAGCGGGGCCTCACGTATACGCAGTATTTT
cdr3_aa: CASSQSAERGLTYTQYF

j_call: TRBJ1-5
v_call: TRBV19
clone_size: -
d_call: -
cdr3_nt: TGTGCCAGTACCAACCTTAAGGGTGGAGGGCAATTCCAGCCCCAGCATTTT
cdr3_aa: CASTNLKGGGQFQPQHF

j_call: TRBJ1-2
v_call: TRBV7-9
clone_size: -
d_call: -
cdr3_nt: TGTGCCAGCAGCCTGCCGGGGGTTGACTATGGCTACACCTTC
cdr3_aa: CASSLPGVDYGYTF

j_call: TRBJ2-5
v_call: TRBV7-8
clone_size: -
d_call: -
cdr3_nt: TGTGCCAGCAGACAGCAAGAGACCCAGTACTTC
cdr3_aa: CASRQQETQYF

j_call: TRBJ2-1
v_call: TRBV7-2
clone_size: -
d_call: -
cdr3_nt: TGTGCCAGCAGCTTAGAATTTCTGGCGAATGAGCAGTTCTTC
cdr3_aa: CASSLEFLANEQFF

j_call: TRBJ1-5
v_call: TRBV19
clone_size: -
d_call: -
cdr3_nt: TGTGCCAGTAGTACCACACCCGGGACGAAAAATCAGCCCCAGCATTTT
cdr3_aa: CASSTTPGTKNQPQHF

j_call: TRBJ2-1
v_call: TRBV11-3
clone_size: -
d_call: -
cdr3_nt: TGTGCCAGCAGCTTAGAGGTGGCGGAGCAGTTCTTC
cdr3_aa: CASSLEVAEQFF

j_call: TRBJ2-3
v_call: TRBV5-6
clone_size: -
d_call: -
cdr3_nt: TGTGCCAGCAGCTTGGTAGTGGCAGGTAACACAGATACGCAGTATTTT
cdr3_aa: CASSLVVAGNTDTQYF

j_call: TRBJ1-1
v_call: TRBV14
clone_size: few
d_call: -
cdr3_nt: TGTGCCAGCAGCCAAACGATGAACACTGAAGCTTTCTTT
cdr3_aa: CASSQTMNTEAFF

j_call: TRBJ2-1
v_call: TRBV4-1
clone_size: -
d_call: -
cdr3_nt: TGCGCCAGCAGCCAGTCGGACGGGGTTAGCTCCTACAATGAGCAGTTCTTC
cdr3_aa: CASSQSDGVSSYNEQFF

j_call: TRBJ2-6
v_call: TRBV7-9
clone_size: -
d_call: -
cdr3_nt: TGTGCCAGCAGCTTAGGCGCCCACGACGTCCTGACTTTC
cdr3_aa: CASSLGAHDVLTF